The source of this T cell receptor beta chain is a study of naive and memory T cell subsets. V shed 1 base and J shed 5 bases, with 14 bases lying between them. Germline-derived CDR1 and CDR2 are PRHDT and FYEKMQ (reference sequence). This CDR3 is 15 amino acids long. The beta constant-region primer was an equimolar mix of two oligonucleotides covering TRBC1 and TRBC2. Nested alpha and beta constant-region primers with the SP2 primer drove four PCR rounds on ligated cDNA. TCRdb reprocessed the UMI-ligation and nested PCR reads via MiXCR and lists one record per CDR3 protein. The sample lists over 100,000 distinct CDR3 sequences, about 36% occurring once.

The chain uses TRBV13 and TRBJ1-1; D not resolved. The sequenced sample consisted of central memory CD4+ T cells from blood. This receptor was identified in a human donor in good health. The CDR3 reads CASSLVRGPQTEAFF. The DNA of the CDR3 is TGTGCCAGCAGCTTAGTCAGAGGACCGCAAACTGAAGCTTTCTTT. Full variable domain (rest looked up from reference TRBV13 and TRBJ1-1): AAGVIQSPRHLIKEKRETATLKCYPIPRHDTVYWYQQGPGQDPQFLISFYEKMQSDKGSIPDRFSAQQFSDYHSELNMSSLELGDSALYFCASSLVRGPQTEAFFGQGTRLTVV.